This TCR beta chain was captured in a study of cytomegalovirus exposure and HLA in healthy donors. This clone has only a few counts. The primer mix had 60 Vbeta and 13 Jbeta primers. Only in-frame clones appear in the TCRdb table, and some are missing; sequencing was by immunoSEQ multiplex PCR. The repertoire has about 90,000 clones, around 71% of them found once; the top ten carry 2.1%. The sequencing sample was made of PBMCs. This TCR derives from a man aged 30 to 39 in good health and CMV-seronegative.

This chain's CDR3 is CASSWTSGTSNEQFF. As DNA, the CDR3 is TGCGCCAGCAGCTGGACTAGCGGGACTTCGAATGAGCAGTTCTTC. The rearrangement uses TRBV5-1 and TRBJ2-1; the match to TRBD2 covers 12 bases. Germline assignment: CDR1 SGHRS and CDR2 YFSETQ. V was pared by 3 bases and J by 7 bases, with 5 bases of the junction left unmatched. The CDR3 covers 15 residues.